This TCR beta chain was recorded in a study of blood T cell repertoires in COVID-19. This CDR3 contains 13 residues. Germline values: CDR1 MRHNA, CDR2 SNTAGT. Trimming pared 5 bases from V and 0 bases from J, leaving 7 bases between. Assay: immunoSEQ multiplex PCR; the TCRdb copy retains only in-frame clones and omits some. The sample shows under 300,000 clones, about 85% of them seen only once. What was sequenced was PBMCs or T cells enriched from blood (not recorded which). The gene calls are TRBV6-4 and TRBJ1-1; D is uncertain. The TCR originated in a woman aged 45-65 years who had been exposed to COVID-19. The CDR3, as DNA: TGTGCCAGCAGTTCTAGCATGAACACTGAAGCTTTCTTT. It codes for CASSSSMNTEAFF.